These 28 T cell receptor beta chains originate from one sample sequenced in a study of blood T cell repertoires in COVID-19. The method was immunoSEQ multiplex PCR; TCRdb's version includes in-frame clones alone and lacks a portion of them. The sample lists fewer than 150,000 clones; around 80% were seen once. Sequenced: peripheral blood. The receptors derive from a man between 50 and 59 years old with acute or convalescent COVID-19.

The J gene is TRBJ2-3, the V gene TRBV28; 7 nucleotides agree with TRBD1. Unmatched junction bases numbered 5, after V lost 5 bases and J lost 0 bases. CDR3 size: 15 residues. Germline V gene lookup returns CDR1 MDHEN and CDR2 SYDVKM. In DNA, the CDR3 is TGTGCCAGCAGTCTACAGGGGCCAAGCACAGATACGCAGTATTTT. Its protein is CASSLQGPSTDTQYF. The full variable domain, with the rest looked up from reference TRBV28 and TRBJ2-3, is DVKVTQSSRYLVKRTGEKVFLECVQDMDHENMFWYRQDPGLGLRLIYFSYDVKMKEKGDIPEGYSVSREKKERFSLILESASTNQTSMYLCASSLQGPSTDTQYFGPGTRLTVL.

The rearrangement joins TRBV21-1 to TRBJ2-7; TRBD2 was called by the table and not checked on the DNA. TRBV21-1 is a pseudogene. CDR3 length: 12 residues. CDR3 loop: CASRDSTYEQYF. The CDR3 DNA follows: TGTGCCAGCCGGGACTCGACCTACGAGCAGTACTTC.

The chain uses TRBV18 and TRBJ1-1; D is unclear. This CDR3 contains 13 residues. CDR1 KGHSH and CDR2 LQKENI come from the germline V gene. V lost 3 bases and J 4 bases, leaving 9 bases between the germline ends. This chain's CDR3 is CASSPGGSTEAFF. DNA of the CDR3: TGTGCCAGCTCACCCGGCGGGAGCACTGAAGCTTTCTTT.

V and J are TRBV7-8 and TRBJ2-5, with a possible D match to TRBD1 (5 bases). Germline V gene lookup returns CDR1 SGHVS and CDR2 FQNEAQ. Trimming shortened V by 5 bases and J by 2 bases, and 12 bases separated the two germline ends. CDR3 size: 14 residues. The DNA of the CDR3 is TGTGCCAGCAGCCTCGACAGAAAGCAAGAGACCCAGTACTTC. Translating it yields CASSLDRKQETQYF. The full variable domain, in which reference TRBV7-8 and TRBJ2-5 provide the parts outside the CDR3, is GAGVSQSPRYKVAKRGQDVALRCDPISGHVSLFWYQQALGQGPEFLTYFQNEAQLDKSGLPSDRFFAERPEGSVSTLKIQRTQQEDSAVYLCASSLDRKQETQYFGPGTRLLVL.

This clone was seen only a few times. The chain has TRBV4-1 and TRBJ1-5; D is unresolved. Looked up from germline, CDR1 is MGHRA and CDR2 is YSYEKL. The V end was cut by 0 bases, the J end by 5 bases, with 17 bases between. The CDR3 spans 17 residues. CDR3 coding DNA: TGCGCCAGCAGCCAAGATAGCTCACAGCGGAGGGATCAGCCCCAGCATTTT. It encodes CASSQDSSQRRDQPQHF.

Only one count was recorded for this clone. The J gene is TRBJ2-3, the V gene TRBV29-1; a possible D gene is TRBD1 (6 bases). Germline values: CDR1 SQVTM, CDR2 ANQGSEA. Deletions cut 6 bases from V and 2 bases from J, with 15 bases between. The CDR3 is made up of 14 amino acids. This chain's CDR3 is CSVRGLRTTDTQYF. CDR3 nucleotide sequence: TGCAGCGTAAGGGGGTTACGGACCACAGATACGCAGTATTTT.

The rearrangement uses TRBV27 and TRBJ2-7; 7 nucleotides agree with TRBD1. V lost 7 bases to trimming and J lost 0 bases; unmatched junction nucleotides: 12. The CDR3 length is 16 residues. Germline CDR1 reads MNHEY; CDR2 reads SMNVEV (reference sequence). In nucleotides, the CDR3 is TGTGCCAGCACTTTCGACCCGGGACAGTCCTCCTACGAGCAGTACTTC. Protein: CASTFDPGQSSYEQYF.

V and J are TRBV7-9 and TRBJ2-2; D is possibly TRBD2 (6 bases). V was clipped by 10 bases and J by 6 bases, with 12 bases between them. The CDR3 spans 12 residues. Germline lookup yields CDR1 SEHNR and CDR2 FQNEAQ (reference sequence). The DNA of the CDR3 is TGTGCCACCCGGACGGGGGCCGGGGAGCTGTTTTTT. The encoded protein is CATRTGAGELFF. Combining the CDR3 with reference TRBV7-9 and TRBJ2-2 gives the whole variable domain DTGVSQNPRHKITKRGQNVTFRCDPISEHNRLYWYRQTLGQGPEFLTYFQNEAQLEKSRLLSDRFSAERPKGSFSTLEIQRTEQGDSAMYLCATRTGAGELFFGEGSRLTVL.

The rearrangement links TRBV2 to TRBJ2-1; 9 bases are shared with TRBD1. The CDR3 runs to 13 residues. The V gene end was trimmed by 6 bases and the J gene end by 6 bases; junction bases not matched to a gene: 3. Looked up from germline, CDR1 is SNHLY and CDR2 is FYNNEI. CDR3: CASSRDRVNEQFF. The CDR3 region has the DNA TGTGCCAGCAGCCGGGACAGGGTCAATGAGCAGTTCTTC.

This clone was found once. The chain couples TRBV11-2 to TRBJ1-6; no definite D call. With 5 bases removed from V and 3 bases from J, the gap between germline ends came to 11 bases. From germline, CDR1 is SGHAT and CDR2 FQNNGV. This CDR3 contains 15 residues. CDR3 sequence: CASSVQFNYNSPLHF. The CDR3 DNA reads as TGTGCCAGCAGCGTACAGTTCAACTATAATTCACCCCTCCACTTT.

The V and J genes are TRBV30 and TRBJ1-1; possibly TRBD1 for D (6 bases). This CDR3 spans 14 amino acids. V shed 5 bases and J shed 3 bases, with 16 bases lying between them. Germline CDR1 GTSNPN, CDR2 SVGIG (reference sequence). CDR3 DNA sequence: TGTGCCTGGGGCCAGTCGCAGGGGTACACTGAAGCTTTCTTT. This translates into CAWGQSQGYTEAFF.

This clone was seen more than once but under ten times. V usage is TRBV11-1 and J usage is TRBJ1-2; 8 bases line up with TRBD1. V lost 5 bases to trimming and J lost 8 bases; unmatched junction nucleotides: 4. Germline loops: CDR1 SGHAT, CDR2 FQDESV (reference sequence). There are 12 residues in the CDR3. The CDR3 region is CASSETGEGYTF. The DNA of the CDR3 is TGTGCCAGCAGCGAGACAGGGGAGGGCTACACCTTC. Using reference TRBV11-1 and TRBJ1-2 for the parts outside the CDR3, the full variable domain is EAEVAQSPRYKITEKSQAVAFWCDPISGHATLYWYRQILGQGPELLVQFQDESVVDDSQLPKDRFSAERLKGVDSTLKIQPAELGDSAMYLCASSETGEGYTFGSGTRLTVV.

In this sample, this clone turned up once. V usage is TRBV6-4 and J usage is TRBJ2-5; TRBD2 aligns across 8 bases. With 5 bases clipped from V and 3 bases from J, the junction kept 5 bases outside the gene matches. CDR1 and CDR2 (germline): MRHNA, SNTAGT. CDR3 length: 14 residues. CDR3 nucleotide sequence: TGTGCCAGCAGTAGGGAAGCGGGAGAAGAGACCCAGTACTTC. Amino acid sequence: CASSREAGEETQYF.

This clone was recorded once. This chain uses TRBV27 with TRBJ2-7; D is possibly TRBD2 (7 bases). Germline V lookup: CDR1 MNHEY, CDR2 SMNVEV (reference sequence). V was clipped by 1 base and J by 4 bases, with 17 bases between them. CDR3 size: 16 residues. CDR3 DNA sequence: TGTGCCAGCAGTTTATATACGGGGGGCGCCCCATACGAGCAGTACTTC. Its protein is CASSLYTGGAPYEQYF.

This clone occurred once. V usage is TRBV10-3 and J usage is TRBJ2-2; 7 positions match TRBD2. After removal of 10 bases from V and 4 bases from J, the junction contained 9 bases not matched to a gene. The CDR3 totals 14 residues. The germline V gene has CDR1 ENHRY and CDR2 SYGVKD. CDR3 residues: CATLGGSGTGELFF. The DNA of the CDR3 is TGTGCCACCTTGGGGGGGTCCGGCACCGGGGAGCTGTTTTTT.

This rearrangement joins TRBV3-1 (or the pseudogene TRBV3-2) to TRBJ1-4; 9 bases are shared with TRBD1. J gave up 7 bases and V 1 base, and 4 bases lay outside the gene matches. Germline lookup yields CDR1 LGHDT and CDR2 YNNKEL (reference sequence). The CDR3 length is 15 residues. The CDR3 coding sequence is TGTGCCAGCAGCCAAGCCTGGGGACAGGGTGAAAAACTGTTTTTT. As protein: CASSQAWGQGEKLFF.

The rearrangement links TRBV7-6 to TRBJ1-3, with D perhaps matching TRBD1 (5 bases). CDR1 is SGHVS and CDR2 is FNYEAQ in the germline V gene. The CDR3 loop spans 15 amino acids. V was cut by 5 bases and J by 4 bases, with 15 bases left in between. CDR3 sequence (DNA): TGTGCCAGCAGCACCCGGGGCGCGGGGGGAAACACCATATATTTT. The encoded protein is CASSTRGAGGNTIYF.

This clone is a singleton in its sample. The genes are TRBV19 and TRBJ2-7; 14 positions match TRBD2. Germline CDR1 reads LNHDA; CDR2 reads SQIVND (reference sequence). The CDR3 contains 15 residues. The ends lost 3 bases at V and 3 bases at J; junction bases unmatched: 1. The CDR3 sequence is CASSMGLAGDYEQYF. CDR3 sequence (DNA): TGTGCCAGTAGTATGGGACTAGCGGGAGACTACGAGCAGTACTTC.

V is TRBV24-1 and J is TRBJ2-1, with 8 nucleotides matching TRBD1. After removal of 3 bases from V and 7 bases from J, the junction contained 28 bases not matched to a gene. In germline, CDR1 is KGHDR, CDR2 SFDVKD. The CDR3 length is 22 residues. CDR3 sequence (DNA): TGTGCCACCAGTGATACGGACAGGGTGCAATTGCCTCCCGTATCCCCGTATAATGAGCAGTTCTTC. This encodes CATSDTDRVQLPPVSPYNEQFF.

This clone was detected only a few times. The V call is TRBV6-6, the J call TRBJ1-4; TRBD1 matches 8 bases. The CDR3 sequence is 14 residues long. Per the germline V gene, CDR1 is MNHNY and CDR2 is SVGAGI (reference sequence). The V and J ends lost 5 bases and 5 bases, in that order; junction bases with no gene match: 4. The DNA for the CDR3 is TGTGCCAGCAGTGCCGGGACAGGCAATGAAAAACTGTTTTTT. This sequence encodes CASSAGTGNEKLFF.

This clone was recorded a few times. J is TRBJ1-1 and V is TRBV6-5, with TRBD1 as a possible D gene (6 bases). Trimming shortened V by 8 bases and J by 1 base, and 17 bases separated the two germline ends. CDR3 length: 15 residues. CDR1 is MNHEY, CDR2 SVGAGI, per germline. The CDR3 DNA follows: TGTGCCAGCTTCCCAGGGAGGGGGGAGAACACTGAAGCTTTCTTT. It is translated as CASFPGRGENTEAFF.

J is TRBJ2-7 and V is TRBV7-7; TRBD1 is a possible D gene (6 bases). CDR3 length: 16 amino acids. Trimming took 4 bases from V and 1 from J, leaving 17 bases between them. Germline assignment: CDR1 SSHAT and CDR2 FNYEAQ (reference sequence). The DNA of the CDR3 is TGTGCCAGCAGCTGGGGACATCGACACTCATCCTACGAGCAGTACTTC. Translating gives CASSWGHRHSSYEQYF. Full variable domain (missing parts from reference TRBV7-7 and TRBJ2-7): GAGVSQSPRYKVTKRGQDVTLRCDPISSHATLYWYQQALGQGPEFLTYFNYEAQPDKSGLPSDRFSAERPEGSISTLTIQRTEQRDSAMYRCASSWGHRHSSYEQYFGPGTRLTVT.

The J gene is TRBJ1-1, the V gene TRBV24-1; D might be TRBD1 (5 bases). The CDR3 has 15 residues. V was clipped by 4 bases and J by 2 bases, with 13 bases between them. Germline CDR1 reads KGHDR; CDR2 reads SFDVKD. CDR3 in amino acids: CATSDPTRGNTEAFF. Written as DNA, the CDR3 is TGTGCCACCAGTGACCCCACGCGGGGCAACACTGAAGCTTTCTTT.

CDR3 residues: CASSKVGGLLWDTQYF. In nucleotides, the CDR3 is TGTGCCAGCAGCAAAGTAGGCGGACTACTCTGGGATACGCAGTATTTT. J is TRBJ2-3 and V is TRBV21-1; the D segment call TRBD2 is taken from the table without a DNA check. TRBV21-1 is designated a pseudogene. The CDR3 has 16 amino acids.

The chain recombines TRBV6-6 with TRBJ1-3; 7 bases agree with TRBD1. The germline V gene encodes CDR1 MNHNY and CDR2 SVGAGI (reference sequence). The length of the CDR3 is 16 residues. Trimming at V came to 5 bases and at J to 1 base, leaving 8 bases not matched to a gene. CDR3: CASSLADRLSGNTIYF. The CDR3 DNA reads as TGTGCCAGCAGTCTCGCGGACAGGTTATCTGGAAACACCATATATTTT.

This chain connects TRBV4-2 to TRBJ1-1; a weak D match, TRBD1 (6 bases). The V end lost 0 bases, the J end lost 0 bases, and 14 bases lay between the germline ends. CDR1 and CDR2 from the germline V gene are LGHNA and YNFKEQ. CDR3 length: 17 amino acids. The CDR3 is CASSQDPMQGMNTEAFF. The DNA of the CDR3 is TGTGCCAGCAGCCAAGATCCCATGCAGGGGATGAACACTGAAGCTTTCTTT.

On this clone itself: Compared with germline, one end of the junction differs, possibly owing to a read error. Other DNA sequences from this sample encode an identical CDR3 as well. This sequence joins TRBV30 and TRBJ2-2; a possible D gene is TRBD2 (5 bases). This CDR3 has 15 amino acids. CDR1 and CDR2 from the germline V gene are GTSNPN and SVGIG (reference sequence). CDR3: CAWSVRGEYLGELFF. CDR3 bases: TGTGCCTGGAGTGTACGCGGCGAGTACCTCGGGGAGTTGTTTTTT. Full variable domain (outside the CDR3, taken from reference TRBV30 and TRBJ2-2): SQTIHQWPATLVQPVGSPLSLECTVEGTSNPNLYWYRQAAGRGLQLLFYSVGIGQISSEVPQNLSASRPQDRQFILSSKKLLLSDSGFYLCAWSVRGEYLGELFFGEGSRLTVL.

This clone has just one count. At one boundary the junction diverges from the germline segment, which might be a read error. V gene TRBV18 combines with J gene TRBJ1-5; 7 nucleotides agree with TRBD1. CDR3 length: 14 residues. Germline CDR1 and CDR2: KGHSH and LQKENI. The CDR3 is CASAPTGMGQPQHF. The DNA of the CDR3 is TGTGCCAGCGCACCGACAGGGATGGGGCAGCCCCAGCATTTT.